This note documents a single T cell receptor (beta chain) sequence. Its cognate antigen is unknown. The CDR3 runs to 11 residues. The germline CDR1 and CDR2 sequences are SGDLS and YYNGEE. V gave up 0 bases and J gave up 7 bases, with 4 bases separating them. TCRdb's copy holds only in-frame clones and misses some; the assay was immunoSEQ multiplex PCR. The sample holds 3,000 or so clones, more than 60% seen once. These data originate in a study of PD-1 blockade in classical Hodgkin lymphoma. Study results and caveats: Healthy donors reportedly exceeded newly diagnosed patients in baseline TCR diversity. Exclusion removed patients who began nivolumab under 1 year after ASCT. Unlike CD8+ TCR diversity, which did not rise significantly by C4D1, CD4+ TCR diversity did. Factors driving the repertoire differences, possibly disease activity or prior therapy, remain undefined.

Each of the patients experienced relapse following autologous stem cell transplantation, and their brentuximab vedotin exposure differed. Magnetic negative selection, applied to thawed PBMCs, was used to isolate the CD8+ T cells. The V gene is TRBV9, the J gene TRBJ1-2; no reliable D call. Material: CD8+ T cells from blood, obtained at baseline. The TCR comes from a human donor with classical Hodgkin lymphoma. In DNA, the CDR3 is TGTGCCAGCAGCGTAGGCCCTGGCTACACCTTC. The encoded protein is CASSVGPGYTF.